Following are 5 T cell receptor beta chains from one sample sequenced in a study of response to subunit inactivated influenza vaccine. In TCRdb, the RT-PCR reads were re-called with MiXCR into one record per CDR3 protein. This table holds hundreds of thousands of distinct CDR3 sequences, around 13% found once. This specimen consisted of PBMCs from blood, obtained 14 days before vaccination. These receptors originate from a man between 50 and 59 years old who received an inactivated influenza vaccine.

A word on this clonotype: A read error may explain this, as a much larger clone is one base away. The genes are TRBV6-2 or TRBV6-3 and TRBJ1-1; D gene uncertain. Deletions cut 8 bases from V and 3 bases from J, with 10 bases between. CDR1 is MNHEY and CDR2 is SVGEGT in the germline V gene. The CDR3 is 12 residues long. The CDR3: CASGRPYTEAFF. CDR3 sequence (DNA): TGTGCCAGCGGCCGCCCCTACACTGAAGCTTTCTTT.

This clonotype has a handful of counts. The genes are TRBV20-1 and TRBJ2-7, with D perhaps matching TRBD1 or TRBD2 (5 bases each). The CDR3 has 14 amino acids. Trimming cost V 6 bases and J 3 bases, with 18 bases left between them. Germline values: CDR1 DFQATT, CDR2 SNEGSKA (reference sequence). CDR3 DNA sequence: TGCAGTGCGTCGCAGCTGGGGGAGCTCTACGAGCAGTACTTC. Amino acids: CSASQLGELYEQYF.

This clonotype turned up a few times. The chain is built from TRBV10-3 and TRBJ2-1, with 11 bases lining up with TRBD2. The length of the CDR3 is 16 residues. CDR1 ENHRY and CDR2 SYGVKD come from the germline V gene. The junction had 8 bases not matched to a gene; V was cut back by 7 bases and J by 3 bases. The CDR3 is CAITGSGGANYNEQFF. Here the CDR3 DNA reads TGTGCCATCACCGGTAGCGGGGGGGCCAACTACAATGAGCAGTTCTTC.

The genes are TRBV10-2 and TRBJ2-1, with D unclear. The CDR3 contains 13 residues. V lost 0 bases and J 10 bases, leaving 10 bases between the germline ends. Germline V gene lookup returns CDR1 WSHSY and CDR2 SAAADI. The CDR3 loop reads CASSESGPEEQFF. The CDR3 coding sequence is TGCGCCAGCAGTGAGTCCGGCCCGGAAGAGCAGTTCTTC.

This clonotype was counted only a few times. This chain joins TRBV3-1 and TRBJ2-7; 9 nucleotides match TRBD2. Germline CDR1 LGHDT, CDR2 YNNKEL (reference sequence). The CDR3 runs 17 residues. The V segment lost 4 bases and the J segment 6 bases; nucleotides outside the gene matches: 16. CDR3 in amino acids: CASSPRGILAGSFEQYF. DNA of the CDR3: TGTGCCAGCAGCCCACGCGGGATCCTAGCGGGAAGTTTCGAGCAGTACTTC.